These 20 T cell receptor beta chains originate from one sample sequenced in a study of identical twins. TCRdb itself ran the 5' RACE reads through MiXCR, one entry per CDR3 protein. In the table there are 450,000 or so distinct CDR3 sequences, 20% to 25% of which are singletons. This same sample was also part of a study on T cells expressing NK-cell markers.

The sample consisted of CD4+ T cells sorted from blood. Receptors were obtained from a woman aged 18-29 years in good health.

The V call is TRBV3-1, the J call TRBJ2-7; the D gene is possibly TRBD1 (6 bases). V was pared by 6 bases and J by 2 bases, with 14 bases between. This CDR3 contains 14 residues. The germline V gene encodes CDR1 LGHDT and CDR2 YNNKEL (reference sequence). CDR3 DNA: TGTGCCAGCAGTGCCGGACAGTTTACCTACGAGCAGTACTTC. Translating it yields CASSAGQFTYEQYF.

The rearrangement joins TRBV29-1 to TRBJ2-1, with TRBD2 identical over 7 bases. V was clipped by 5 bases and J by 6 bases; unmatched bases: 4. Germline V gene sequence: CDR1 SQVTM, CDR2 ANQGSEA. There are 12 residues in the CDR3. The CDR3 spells CSVPTSSNEQFF. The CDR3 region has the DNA TGCAGCGTTCCGACTAGCTCCAATGAGCAGTTCTTC.

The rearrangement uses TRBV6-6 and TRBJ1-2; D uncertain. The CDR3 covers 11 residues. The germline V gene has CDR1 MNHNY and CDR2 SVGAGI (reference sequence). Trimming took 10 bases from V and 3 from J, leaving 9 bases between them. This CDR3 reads CATRLDYGYTF. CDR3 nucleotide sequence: TGTGCCACCCGACTCGACTATGGCTACACCTTC.

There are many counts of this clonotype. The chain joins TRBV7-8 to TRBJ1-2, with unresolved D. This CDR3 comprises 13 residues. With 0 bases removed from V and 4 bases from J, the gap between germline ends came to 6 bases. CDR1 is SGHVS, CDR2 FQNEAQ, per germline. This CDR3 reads CASSLAGIYGYTF. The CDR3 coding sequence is TGTGCCAGCAGCTTAGCAGGGATCTATGGCTACACCTTC.

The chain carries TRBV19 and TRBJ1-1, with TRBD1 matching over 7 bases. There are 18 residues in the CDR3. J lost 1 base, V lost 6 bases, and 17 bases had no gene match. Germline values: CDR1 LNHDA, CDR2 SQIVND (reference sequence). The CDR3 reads CASRRGGARIFSNTEAFF. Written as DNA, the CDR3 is TGTGCCAGTAGACGAGGGGGCGCGAGGATTTTCTCGAACACTGAAGCTTTCTTT.

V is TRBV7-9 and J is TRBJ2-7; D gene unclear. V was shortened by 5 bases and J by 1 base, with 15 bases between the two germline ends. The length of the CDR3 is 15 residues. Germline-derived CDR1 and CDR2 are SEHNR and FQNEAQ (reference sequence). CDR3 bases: TGTGCCAGCAGCCTACGGTCAGGTTATTCCTACGAGCAGTACTTC. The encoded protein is CASSLRSGYSYEQYF.

CDR3 nucleotides: TGTGCCAGCAACCAACAGGGGACCTATAATTCACCCCTCCACTTT. Amino acid sequence: CASNQQGTYNSPLHF. This sequence joins TRBV25-1 and TRBJ1-6; 7 nucleotides line up with TRBD1. CDR1 is MGHDK and CDR2 is SYGVNS in the germline V gene. The CDR3 is 15 amino acids. Trimming at V came to 7 bases and at J to 2 bases, leaving 5 bases not matched to a gene.

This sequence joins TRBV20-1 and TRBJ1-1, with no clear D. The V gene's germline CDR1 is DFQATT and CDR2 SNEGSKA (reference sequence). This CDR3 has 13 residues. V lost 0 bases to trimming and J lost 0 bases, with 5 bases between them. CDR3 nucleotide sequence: TGCAGTGCTAGAGACCAAATGAACACTGAAGCTTTCTTT. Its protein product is CSARDQMNTEAFF.

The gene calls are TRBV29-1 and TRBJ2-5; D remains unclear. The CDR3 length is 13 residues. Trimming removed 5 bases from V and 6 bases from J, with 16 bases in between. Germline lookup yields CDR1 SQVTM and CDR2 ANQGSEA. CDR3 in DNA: TGCAGCGTTACGAAGGCCCTGGGAAAGACCCAGTACTTC. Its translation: CSVTKALGKTQYF.

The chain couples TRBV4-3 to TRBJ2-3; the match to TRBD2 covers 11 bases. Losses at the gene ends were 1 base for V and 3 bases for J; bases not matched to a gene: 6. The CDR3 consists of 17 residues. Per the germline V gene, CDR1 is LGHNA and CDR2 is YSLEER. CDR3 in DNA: TGCGCCAGCAGCCAAGTGGCTAGCGGGAGGTTTACAGATACGCAGTATTTT. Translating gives CASSQVASGRFTDTQYF.

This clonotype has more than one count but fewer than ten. The CDR3 here is CASSPRTRSQETQYF. The CDR3 coding sequence is TGTGCCAGCTCACCAAGGACTAGGTCACAAGAGACCCAGTACTTC. The rearrangement uses TRBV18 and TRBJ2-5; 7 bases match TRBD2. V gave up 2 bases and J gave up 2 bases; unmatched junction bases: 5. The CDR3 runs to 15 residues. CDR1 and CDR2 from the germline V gene are KGHSH and LQKENI.

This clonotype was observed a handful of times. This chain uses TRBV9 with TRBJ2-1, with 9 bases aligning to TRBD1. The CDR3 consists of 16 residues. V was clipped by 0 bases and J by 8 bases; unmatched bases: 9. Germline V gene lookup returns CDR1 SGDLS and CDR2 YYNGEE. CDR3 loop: CASSVDPGQGADEQFF. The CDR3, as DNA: TGTGCCAGCAGCGTAGACCCGGGACAGGGCGCGGATGAGCAGTTCTTC.

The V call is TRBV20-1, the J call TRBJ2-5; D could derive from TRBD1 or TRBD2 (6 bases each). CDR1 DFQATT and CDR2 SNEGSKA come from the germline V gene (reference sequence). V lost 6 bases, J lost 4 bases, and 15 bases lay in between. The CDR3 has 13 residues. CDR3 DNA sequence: TGCAGTGCCCCTAAGGGGGGAGGAGAGACCCAGTACTTC. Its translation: CSAPKGGGETQYF.

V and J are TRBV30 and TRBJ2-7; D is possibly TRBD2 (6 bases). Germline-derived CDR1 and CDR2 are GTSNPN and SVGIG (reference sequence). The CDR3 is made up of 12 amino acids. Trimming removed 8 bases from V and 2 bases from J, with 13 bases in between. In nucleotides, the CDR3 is TGTGCCGGCCGGGACTCAACCTACGAGCAGTACTTC. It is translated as CAGRDSTYEQYF.

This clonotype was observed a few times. The CDR3 here is CSQIGNTGELFF. Here the CDR3 DNA reads TGCAGCCAGATTGGGAACACCGGGGAGCTGTTTTTT. The rearrangement uses TRBV20-1 and TRBJ2-2; D not certain. This CDR3 has 12 residues. The germline V gene has CDR1 DFQATT and CDR2 SNEGSKA (reference sequence).

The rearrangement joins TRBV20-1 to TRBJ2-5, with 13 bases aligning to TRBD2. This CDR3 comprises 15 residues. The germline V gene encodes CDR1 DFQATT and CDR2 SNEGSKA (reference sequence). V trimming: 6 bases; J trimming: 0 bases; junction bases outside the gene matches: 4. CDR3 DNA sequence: TGCAGTGCGACCGGGACTAGCGGGAACCAAGAGACCCAGTACTTC. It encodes CSATGTSGNQETQYF.

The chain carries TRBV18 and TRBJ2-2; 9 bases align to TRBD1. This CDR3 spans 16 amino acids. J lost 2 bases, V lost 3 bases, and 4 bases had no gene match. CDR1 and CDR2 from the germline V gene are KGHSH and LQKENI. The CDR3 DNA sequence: TGTGCCAGCTCACCCAGGGACAGGGTAAACACCGGGGAGCTGTTTTTT. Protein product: CASSPRDRVNTGELFF.

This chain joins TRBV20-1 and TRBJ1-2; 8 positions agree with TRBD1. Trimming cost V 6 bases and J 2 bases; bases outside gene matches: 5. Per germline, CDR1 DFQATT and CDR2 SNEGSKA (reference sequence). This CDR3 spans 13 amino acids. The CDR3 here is CSADRQGNYGYTF. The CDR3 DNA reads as TGCAGTGCAGATAGACAGGGGAACTATGGCTACACCTTC.

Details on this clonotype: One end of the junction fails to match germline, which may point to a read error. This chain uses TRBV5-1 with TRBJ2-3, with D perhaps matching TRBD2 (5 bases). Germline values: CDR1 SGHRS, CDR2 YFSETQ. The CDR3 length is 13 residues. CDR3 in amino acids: CASIGPSTDTQNF. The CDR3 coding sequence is TGCGCCAGCATCGGACCTAGCACAGATACGCAGAATTTT.

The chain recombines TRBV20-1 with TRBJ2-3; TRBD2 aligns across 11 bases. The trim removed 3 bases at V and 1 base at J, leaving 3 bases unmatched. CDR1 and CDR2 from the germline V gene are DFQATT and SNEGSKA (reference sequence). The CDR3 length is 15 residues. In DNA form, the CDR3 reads TGCAGTGCTAGGCGTAGCGGGGGGGGCACAGATACGCAGTATTTT. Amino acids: CSARRSGGGTDTQYF.